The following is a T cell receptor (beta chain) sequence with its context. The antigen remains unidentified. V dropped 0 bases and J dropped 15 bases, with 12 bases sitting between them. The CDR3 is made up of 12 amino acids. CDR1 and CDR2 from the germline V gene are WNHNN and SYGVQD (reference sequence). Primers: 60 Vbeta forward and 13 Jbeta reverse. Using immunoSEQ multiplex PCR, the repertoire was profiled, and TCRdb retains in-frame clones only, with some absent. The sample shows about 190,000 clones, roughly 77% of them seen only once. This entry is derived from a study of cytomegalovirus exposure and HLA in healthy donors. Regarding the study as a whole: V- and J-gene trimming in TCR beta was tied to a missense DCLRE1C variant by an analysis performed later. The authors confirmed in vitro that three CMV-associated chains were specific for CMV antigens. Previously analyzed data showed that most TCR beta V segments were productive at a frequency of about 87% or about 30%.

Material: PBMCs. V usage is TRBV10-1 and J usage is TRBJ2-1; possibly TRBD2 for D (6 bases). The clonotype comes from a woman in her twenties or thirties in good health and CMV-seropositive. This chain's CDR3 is CASSESGGNPFF. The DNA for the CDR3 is TGCGCCAGCAGTGAGTCGGGCGGGAACCCGTTCTTC.